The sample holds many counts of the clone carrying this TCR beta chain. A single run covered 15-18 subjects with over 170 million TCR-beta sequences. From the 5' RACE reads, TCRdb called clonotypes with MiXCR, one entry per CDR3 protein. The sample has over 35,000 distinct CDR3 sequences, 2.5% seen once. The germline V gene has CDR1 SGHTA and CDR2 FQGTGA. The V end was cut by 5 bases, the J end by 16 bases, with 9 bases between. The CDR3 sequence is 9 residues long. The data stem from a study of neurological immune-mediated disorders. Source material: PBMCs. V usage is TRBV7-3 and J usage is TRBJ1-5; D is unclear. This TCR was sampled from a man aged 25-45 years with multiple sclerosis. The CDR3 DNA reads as TGTGCCAGCAGCCCATTAGACCATTTT. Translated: CASSPLDHF.